This T cell receptor beta chain was found in a study of human T cells and chemical hapten exposure. Across the study: Patients having alopecia areata, totalis or universalis were mostly female.

This clonotype was picked up one time. Its antigen remains unknown. Broader study findings: Expanded TCRs were compared with controls, and the expanded TCRs formed significantly more large CDR3 similarity clusters. Patch test score rose with PT1 expanded TCR count, significant at thresholds 8, 16 and 32, not 4.

CDR3 size: 13 residues. From germline, CDR1 is MNHEY and CDR2 SVGAGI. Trimming cost V 6 bases and J 6 bases; bases outside gene matches: 7. Via MiXCR, TCRdb re-called the RACE reads, giving one row per CDR3 protein. Of around 200,000 distinct CDR3 sequences in the sample, approximately 31% were seen once. The sample's time point: pre-sensitization, week 0. Treatment meaning: therapeutic diphenylcyclopropenone sensitization with weekly scalp DPC. This specimen consisted of whole blood, obtained in connection with sensitization to the hapten diphenylcyclopropenone (DPC). This clonotype was obtained from a woman aged 25 to 39 with alopecia areata. Some clones in this sample may be carry-over from other donors' samples. The chain uses TRBV6-5 and TRBJ1-2, with TRBD1 identical over 7 bases. The CDR3 loop reads CASRAGTANGYTF. CDR3 nucleotide sequence: TGTGCCAGCAGGGCCGGGACAGCGAATGGCTACACCTTC.